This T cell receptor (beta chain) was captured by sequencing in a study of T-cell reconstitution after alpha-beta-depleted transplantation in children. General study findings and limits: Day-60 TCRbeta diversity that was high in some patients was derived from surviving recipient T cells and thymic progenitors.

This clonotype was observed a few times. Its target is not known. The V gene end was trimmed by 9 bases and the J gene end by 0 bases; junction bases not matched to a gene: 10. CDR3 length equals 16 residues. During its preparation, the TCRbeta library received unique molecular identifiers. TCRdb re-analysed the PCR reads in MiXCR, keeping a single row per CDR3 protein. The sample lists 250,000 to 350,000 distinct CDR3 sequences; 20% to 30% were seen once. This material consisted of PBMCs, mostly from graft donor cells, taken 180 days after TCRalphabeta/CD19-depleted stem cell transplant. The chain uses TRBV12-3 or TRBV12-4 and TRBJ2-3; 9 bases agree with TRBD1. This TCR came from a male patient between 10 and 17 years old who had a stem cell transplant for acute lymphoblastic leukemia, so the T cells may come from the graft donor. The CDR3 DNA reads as TGTGCCAGTTCCGGGACAGGGCCCCCTAGCACAGATACGCAGTATTTT. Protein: CASSGTGPPSTDTQYF.